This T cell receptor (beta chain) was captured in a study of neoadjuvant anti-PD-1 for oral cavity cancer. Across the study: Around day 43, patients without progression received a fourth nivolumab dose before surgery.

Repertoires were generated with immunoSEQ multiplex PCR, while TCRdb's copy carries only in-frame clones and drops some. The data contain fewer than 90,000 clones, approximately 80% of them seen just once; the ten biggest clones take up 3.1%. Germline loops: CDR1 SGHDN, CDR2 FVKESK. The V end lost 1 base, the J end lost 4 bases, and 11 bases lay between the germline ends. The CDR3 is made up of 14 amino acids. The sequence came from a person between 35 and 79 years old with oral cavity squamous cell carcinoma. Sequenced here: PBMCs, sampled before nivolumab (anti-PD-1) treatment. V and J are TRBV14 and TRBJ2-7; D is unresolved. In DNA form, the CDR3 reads TGTGCCAGCAGCCAAGTGGCTGGATCGTACGAGCAGTACTTC. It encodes CASSQVAGSYEQYF.